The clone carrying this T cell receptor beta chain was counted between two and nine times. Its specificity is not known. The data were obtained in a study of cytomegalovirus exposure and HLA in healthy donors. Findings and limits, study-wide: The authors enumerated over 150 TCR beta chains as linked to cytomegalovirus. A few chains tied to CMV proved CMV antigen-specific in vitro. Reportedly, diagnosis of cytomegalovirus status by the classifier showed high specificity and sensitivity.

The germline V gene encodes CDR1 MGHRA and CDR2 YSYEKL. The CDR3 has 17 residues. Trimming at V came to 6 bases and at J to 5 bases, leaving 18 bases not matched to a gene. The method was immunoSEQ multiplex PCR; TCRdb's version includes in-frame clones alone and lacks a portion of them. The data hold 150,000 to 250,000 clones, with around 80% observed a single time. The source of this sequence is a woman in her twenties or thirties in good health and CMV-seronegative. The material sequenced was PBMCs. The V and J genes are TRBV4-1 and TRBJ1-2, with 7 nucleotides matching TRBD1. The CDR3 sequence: CASREGGGQEPLYGYTF. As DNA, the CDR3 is TGCGCCAGCAGGGAAGGGGGAGGACAGGAGCCACTTTATGGCTACACCTTC.